This TCR beta chain is from a study of shared clonotypes between healthy human individuals. The length of the CDR3 is 13 residues. Germline assignment: CDR1 LNHDA and CDR2 SQIVND (reference sequence). V lost 5 bases, J lost 7 bases, and 0 bases stayed unmatched. This clone appeared a few times. Genomic DNA of every subset was divided equally among multiple immunoSEQ plates. Profiling relied on immunoSEQ multiplex PCR, and the TCRdb table lists in-frame clones only, not all of them. The sample lists 950,000 to 1,100,000 clones, about 80% occurring once. The TCR was taken from a man in his late teens or twenties in good health. V gene TRBV19 combines with J gene TRBJ1-6; 9 positions match TRBD1. Specimen: memory CD4+ T cells sorted from blood. The subset here: CD45RA-negative fraction. The CDR3 is CASSGQGNSPLHF. The CDR3 region has the DNA TGTGCCAGTAGTGGACAGGGGAATTCACCCCTCCACTTT.